This is a list of T cell receptor beta chains from one sample in a study of beta chain features in type 1 diabetes. Assay used: immunoSEQ multiplex PCR; TCRdb lists only in-frame clones, some missing. The sample shows approximately 730,000 clones, about an eighth of them seen only once. Sample: naive CD4+ T cells from blood. All receptors derive from a man younger than 35 with type 1 diabetes. Each CDR3 is given with its conserved first and last residue. Each record gives: clone size, V gene, D gene, J gene, CDR3 DNA, CDR3 protein. The D gene is left open where the match is weak. Size values are once, few and many counts, or a class for expanded clones, and some rows have none.

>few|TRBV19|.|TRBJ1-2
TGTGCCAGTAGTATAGACCCGGGCCGCACTAACTATGGCTACACCTTC
CASSIDPGRTNYGYTF
>once|TRBV5-1|TRBD2|TRBJ2-5
TGCGCCAGCAGCTTGATGGCGGGGGGGAAAGAGACCCAGTACTTC
CASSLMAGGKETQYF
>once|TRBV30|TRBD1|TRBJ1-6
TGTGCCCGAGGTGACAGGGGAAATTCACCCCTCCACTTT
CARGDRGNSPLHF
>few|TRBV30|.|TRBJ1-1
TGTGCCTTCCACGGTGGGGGGCAGAGGAACACTGAAGCTTTCTTT
CAFHGGGQRNTEAFF
>few|TRBV30|.|TRBJ1-1
TGTGCCTGGAGTGTGGTATCTGAAGCTTTCTTT
CAWSVVSEAFF
>few|TRBV28|.|TRBJ2-1
TGTGCCAGCAGTTTGAGGCAGGGGTCCTACAATGAGCAGTTCTTC
CASSLRQGSYNEQFF
>.|TRBV19|.|TRBJ2-2
TGTGCCAGTAGTATAGCCACGGCCGGGGAGCTGTTTTTT
CASSIATAGELFF
>.|TRBV7-3|.|TRBJ2-3
TGTGCCAGCAGCTTAACGGGTGGAGATACGCAGTATTTT
CASSLTGGDTQYF
>.|TRBV6-1|.|TRBJ2-5
TGTGCCAGCAGTGAAGTGACAATTGGGACCCAGTACTTC
CASSEVTIGTQYF
>.|TRBV29-1|TRBD1|TRBJ1-4
TGCAGCGTTGAAGGGGAAGGGGGCGCGGGTGAAAAACTGTTTTTT
CSVEGEGGAGEKLFF
>.|TRBV29-1|.|TRBJ1-2
TGCAGCGTTGATAGGCAGCTATCTAACTATGGCTACACCTTC
CSVDRQLSNYGYTF
>.|TRBV6-5|.|TRBJ1-2
TGTGCCAGCAGCCGGGACAATCTACCGAGCTACACCTTC
CASSRDNLPSYTF
>few|TRBV28|.|TRBJ2-7
TGTGCCAGCAGCCACCCCCCGGGGACCTACGAGCAGTACTTC
CASSHPPGTYEQYF
>few|TRBV6-1|.|TRBJ1-4
TGTGCCAGCAGTGGCGACAGAGGTCTTAATGAAAAACTGTTTTTT
CASSGDRGLNEKLFF
>few|TRBV7-2|TRBD2|TRBJ2-1
TGTGCCAGCAGCCCTTGGGGGGGACCGAATGAGCAGTTCTTC
CASSPWGGPNEQFF
>.|TRBV20-1|TRBD1|TRBJ1-2
TGCAGTGCAGGGACAGCCTATGGCTACACCTTC
CSAGTAYGYTF
>few|TRBV10-3|.|TRBJ1-1
TGTGCCATCAGTGGCGTCATAACGAACACTGAAGCTTTCTTT
CAISGVITNTEAFF
>few|TRBV21-1|.|TRBJ1-5
TGTGCCAGCGGCGGGACAGGGAGGTATAGCAATCAGCCCCAGCATTTT
CASGGTGRYSNQPQHF
>few|TRBV5-1|.|TRBJ2-2
TGCGCCAGCAGCTTAGGGACTTCCACCGGGGAGCTGTTTTTT
CASSLGTSTGELFF
>.|TRBV25-1|.|TRBJ1-2
TGTGCCAGCAGTGGACCGTACAGCGATGGCTACACCTTC
CASSGPYSDGYTF
>.|TRBV14|.|TRBJ2-7
TGTGCCAGCAGCGCCAGCTTCGTCGAGCAGTACTTC
CASSASFVEQYF
>.|TRBV29-1|.|TRBJ1-1
TGCAGCGTTGAGGTCAGGGCACAGAACACTGAAGCTTTCTTT
CSVEVRAQNTEAFF
>.|TRBV5-1|TRBD1|TRBJ2-1
TGCGCCAGCAGTCCCGGGACAGAGGTCTCCTACAATGAGCAGTTCTTC
CASSPGTEVSYNEQFF
>few|TRBV30|.|TRBJ1-2
TGTGCCTGGAGTGTAAGGCAGGGCTACACCTTC
CAWSVRQGYTF
>few|TRBV29-1|.|TRBJ2-7
TGCAGCGTCGCCGGGGATCCCCTCTACGAGCAGTACTTC
CSVAGDPLYEQYF
>.|TRBV9|TRBD1|TRBJ2-3
TGTGCCAGCAGCGTCGTGGACAGGGGTTCAGATACGCAGTATTTT
CASSVVDRGSDTQYF
>.|TRBV7-7|.|TRBJ2-5
TGTGCCAGCAGCTTAGATAGCGTGGTAGAGACCCAGTACTTC
CASSLDSVVETQYF